One sample yielded the 24 T cell receptor beta chains listed below, sequenced in a study of OX40 agonist ivuxolimab in advanced cancers. Measured with immunoSEQ multiplex PCR; TCRdb has only the in-frame clones, and not every one. The sample carries some 54,000 clones, around four fifths recorded once. The source material was CD4+ or CD8+ T cells sorted from blood, sampled in a trial of the OX40 agonist ivuxolimab. The receptors come from an adult with an advanced solid tumor such as melanoma, head and neck, liver or kidney cancer.

This chain connects TRBV4-2 to TRBJ2-2; TRBD1 agrees at 10 bases. With 3 bases clipped from V and 6 bases from J, the junction kept 4 bases outside the gene matches. The CDR3 runs 15 residues. The germline V gene encodes CDR1 LGHNA and CDR2 YNFKEQ. CDR3 region: CASSQGDRGAGELFF. The CDR3 DNA reads TGTGCCAGCAGCCAGGGGGACAGGGGAGCCGGGGAGCTGTTTTTT.

V gene TRBV19 combines with J gene TRBJ2-7; D not certain. CDR1 and CDR2 (germline): LNHDA, SQIVND (reference sequence). The CDR3 sequence is 11 residues long. V lost 4 bases to trimming and J lost 4 bases, with 5 bases between them. Written as DNA, the CDR3 is TGTGCCAGTAGTAATGGGTACGAGCAGTACTTC. This encodes CASSNGYEQYF.

This chain connects TRBV7-9 to TRBJ1-1; D unresolved. Looked up from germline, CDR1 is SEHNR and CDR2 is FQNEAQ (reference sequence). The CDR3 spans 12 residues. The germline V and J ends were trimmed by 3 bases and 9 bases, with 11 bases remaining between them. The CDR3 DNA reads as TGTGCCAGCAGCTTCTCCGGGCCGCAAGCTTTCTTT. Translation: CASSFSGPQAFF.

The rearrangement links TRBV27 to TRBJ1-5; D is uncertain. This CDR3 contains 17 residues. Germline V gene lookup returns CDR1 MNHEY and CDR2 SMNVEV (reference sequence). V was pared by 2 bases and J by 0 bases, with 14 bases between. The CDR3 DNA reads TGTGCCAGCAGTTTAAGGATGCGGGATTATAGCAATCAGCCCCAGCATTTT. Amino acids: CASSLRMRDYSNQPQHF.

Remarks on this clone: The same CDR3 also results from other DNA sequences found in this sample. The rearrangement links TRBV5-4 to TRBJ1-1; D gene uncertain. This CDR3 comprises 13 residues. V was shortened by 0 bases and J by 0 bases, with 3 bases between the two germline ends. Per the germline V gene, CDR1 is SGHNT and CDR2 is YYREEE (reference sequence). CDR3: CASSLGLNTEAFF. The CDR3 DNA reads TGTGCCAGCAGCTTGGGACTGAACACTGAAGCTTTCTTT.

This clone was picked up a small number of times. V usage is TRBV29-1 and J usage is TRBJ1-1; D unresolved. CDR1 SQVTM and CDR2 ANQGSEA come from the germline V gene. The CDR3 consists of 13 residues. The V end lost 5 bases, the J end lost 3 bases, and 13 bases lay between the germline ends. Here the CDR3 DNA reads TGCAGCGTTAGGGCTAGGAGGGACACTGAAGCTTTCTTT. This sequence encodes CSVRARRDTEAFF.

This chain uses TRBV19 with TRBJ2-7; TRBD2 might be the D (6 bases). The CDR3 spans 12 residues. The V end was cut by 2 bases, the J end by 5 bases, with 7 bases between. Looked up from germline, CDR1 is LNHDA and CDR2 is SQIVND (reference sequence). The CDR3 nucleotides are TGTGCCAGTAGTATATCGGGGGACGAGCAGTACTTC. It translates to CASSISGDEQYF.

V usage is TRBV30 and J usage is TRBJ1-2; D gene ambiguous. The V and J ends lost 0 bases and 7 bases respectively, with 6 bases between them. The CDR3 extends over 11 amino acids. Germline CDR1 reads GTSNPN; CDR2 reads SVGIG (reference sequence). The CDR3 coding sequence is TGTGCCTGGAGTGTAAAGTTTGGCTACACCTTC. It yields the protein CAWSVKFGYTF.

The chain has TRBV19 and TRBJ2-3, with D possibly being TRBD2 (6 bases). The CDR3 extends over 13 amino acids. Germline CDR1 LNHDA, CDR2 SQIVND (reference sequence). Trimming left V 5 bases short and J 2 bases short, with 8 bases between. The CDR3 DNA reads as TGTGCCAGTAGTTCGGACTACACAGATACGCAGTATTTT. The encoded protein is CASSSDYTDTQYF.

This clone was counted only a few times. The gene calls are TRBV6-5 and TRBJ2-5; TRBD2 is a possible D gene (6 bases). This CDR3 is 16 amino acids long. Trimming removed 4 bases at V and 3 bases at J, with 18 bases between. Germline loops: CDR1 MNHEY, CDR2 SVGAGI. The CDR3 nucleotides read TGTGCCAGCAGTTTATCCCTGCTAGCGAGTAAAGAGACCCAGTACTTC. Translated, it gives CASSLSLLASKETQYF.

Only one count was recorded for this clone. The rearrangement links TRBV27 to TRBJ1-1; 11 bases fit TRBD1. This CDR3 has 14 amino acids. Trimming at V came to 7 bases and at J to 5 bases, leaving 6 bases not matched to a gene. Germline V CDR1 and CDR2: MNHEY, SMNVEV (reference sequence). The CDR3 spells CASNSRDRGTEAFF. Here the CDR3 DNA reads TGTGCCAGCAATTCCCGGGACAGGGGGACTGAAGCTTTCTTT.

V usage is TRBV11-2 and J usage is TRBJ2-7, with 7 bases lining up with TRBD2. With V trimmed by 5 bases and J by 6 bases, 1 base remained unmatched. Per the germline V gene, CDR1 is SGHAT and CDR2 is FQNNGV. This CDR3 spans 11 amino acids. CDR3 bases: TGTGCCAGCAGCCGGGGGGTCGAGCAGTACTTC. Translated: CASSRGVEQYF.

This sequence joins TRBV7-2 and TRBJ2-7, with TRBD1 identical over 7 bases. With 1 base clipped from V and 3 bases from J, the junction kept 3 bases outside the gene matches. The germline CDR1 and CDR2 sequences are SGHTA and FQGNSA. The CDR3 covers 14 residues. CDR3 residues: CASSLVTGDYEQYF. The CDR3 coding sequence is TGTGCCAGCAGCTTAGTAACAGGGGACTACGAGCAGTACTTC.

This clone was picked up one time. The CDR3 DNA reads TGTGCCAGCAGCCATCGGGACTGGCAAGAGACCCAGTACTTC. It codes for CASSHRDWQETQYF. The chain links TRBV11-3 to TRBJ2-5, with a weak D call TRBD2 (6 bases). There are 14 residues in the CDR3. Germline CDR1 reads SGHNT; CDR2 reads YENEEA. The V gene lost 5 bases and the J gene lost 2 bases, with 12 bases spanning the gap.

This clone was seen a handful of times. The CDR3, as DNA: TGCAGCGCCGGACGGAACACTGAAGCTTTCTTT. Amino acids: CSAGRNTEAFF. The V call is TRBV29-1, the J call TRBJ1-1; D is undetermined. This CDR3 region has 11 residues. V was pared by 7 bases and J by 1 base, with 7 bases between. Germline CDR1 is SQVTM and CDR2 is ANQGSEA.

This chain uses TRBV15 with TRBJ1-5; D not resolved. Trimming left V 0 bases short and J 3 bases short, with 6 bases between. Germline V gene sequence: CDR1 LNHNV, CDR2 YYDKDF (reference sequence). The CDR3 consists of 14 residues. The CDR3 is CATSRDSSNQPQHF. CDR3 sequence (DNA): TGTGCCACCAGCAGAGATTCCTCCAATCAGCCCCAGCATTTT.

A note on this clone: The same CDR3 arises from other DNA sequences in this sample as well. V usage is TRBV7-3 and J usage is TRBJ1-1, with D unclear. V lost 2 bases to trimming and J lost 0 bases, with 7 bases between them. The CDR3 is 14 residues long. Germline V gene sequence: CDR1 SGHTA, CDR2 FQGTGA. The CDR3, as DNA: TGTGCCAGCAGCTTAGACGGGCTGAACACTGAAGCTTTCTTT. It specifies CASSLDGLNTEAFF.

The chain is built from TRBV18 and TRBJ2-7, with D hard to call. Germline V gene data show CDR1 as KGHSH and CDR2 as LQKENI. The V and J ends lost 4 bases and 6 bases respectively, with 22 bases between them. The CDR3 is made up of 16 amino acids. The CDR3 region is CASSLEKNPTVGEQYF. CDR3 bases: TGTGCCAGCTCACTCGAAAAGAACCCCACCGTCGGCGAGCAGTACTTC.

This chain connects TRBV28 to TRBJ2-7; D not resolved. Trimming pared 4 bases from V and 3 bases from J, leaving 4 bases between. This CDR3 spans 11 amino acids. CDR1 and CDR2 (germline): MDHEN, SYDVKM. The CDR3 sequence: CASSSFYEQYF. The CDR3 DNA sequence: TGTGCCAGCAGTTCCTTCTACGAGCAGTACTTC.

The CDR3 spells CASRSNTEAFF. In DNA, the CDR3 is TGTGCCAGCAGGTCGAACACTGAAGCTTTCTTT. The rearrangement links TRBV14 to TRBJ1-1; D not resolved. V lost 6 bases to trimming and J lost 1 base, with 3 bases between them. CDR1 and CDR2 from the germline V gene are SGHDN and FVKESK. The CDR3 consists of 11 residues.

The chain joins TRBV6-1 to TRBJ2-7; D unclear. The V end lost 1 base, the J end lost 6 bases, and 7 bases lay between the germline ends. This CDR3 region has 12 residues. CDR1 and CDR2 (germline): MNHNS, SASEGT. This CDR3 is CASSEGMGEQYF. The CDR3 DNA is TGTGCCAGCAGTGAAGGTATGGGCGAGCAGTACTTC.

V usage is TRBV14 and J usage is TRBJ2-5; tentatively, D is TRBD1 or TRBD2 (5 bases each). The CDR3 consists of 15 residues. CDR1 and CDR2 (germline): SGHDN, FVKESK. V was trimmed by 4 bases and J by 5 bases, leaving 17 bases between them. CDR3 in DNA: TGTGCCAGCAGCCTGGGACCGAACTTAGAGGAGACCCAGTACTTC. Its protein is CASSLGPNLEETQYF.

The chain recombines TRBV5-4 with TRBJ2-5; 9 bases match TRBD1. The V gene's germline CDR1 is SGHNT and CDR2 YYREEE (reference sequence). This CDR3 is built from 17 residues. V dropped 3 bases and J dropped 2; count of bases not matched to a gene: 11. CDR3 bases: TGTGCCAGCAGCTCCTTTAGAGGGGGACAGGGACAAGAGACCCAGTACTTC. It specifies CASSSFRGGQGQETQYF. The entire variable domain, with the rest obtained from reference TRBV5-4 and TRBJ2-5, is as follows: ETGVTQSPTHLIKTRGQQVTLRCSSQSGHNTVSWYQQALGQGPQFIFQYYREEENGRGNFPPRFSGLQFPNYSSELNVNALELDDSALYLCASSSFRGGQGQETQYFGPGTRLLVL.

This rearrangement joins TRBV6-5 to TRBJ1-2; tentative D call: TRBD1 (5 bases). V lost 0 bases to trimming and J lost 4 bases, with 15 bases between them. This CDR3 has 16 residues. Germline V gives CDR1 MNHEY, CDR2 SVGAGI. CDR3 protein: CASSYSIPRDGYGYTF. As DNA, the CDR3 is TGTGCCAGCAGTTACTCGATACCCCGGGACGGCTATGGCTACACCTTC.